A selection of T cell receptor beta chains follows, all from one sample in a study of OX40 agonist ivuxolimab in advanced cancers. Assay: immunoSEQ multiplex PCR; the TCRdb copy retains only in-frame clones and omits some. The sample yields about 84,000 clones, around nine tenths seen once. The input for sequencing was CD4+ or CD8+ T cells sorted from blood, taken in a trial of the OX40 agonist ivuxolimab. These receptors all stem from an adult with an advanced solid tumor such as melanoma, head and neck, liver or kidney cancer. Both conserved end residues are part of each CDR3. Fields, in order: V gene, D gene, J gene, clone size, CDR3 protein, CDR3 DNA. D genes are given only for firm matches. Size values are once, few and many counts, or a class for expanded clones, and some rows have none.

v_call: TRBV5-5; d_call: NA; j_call: TRBJ1-2; clone_size: NA; cdr3_aa: CASSLGVLGYGYTF; cdr3_nt: TGTGCCAGCAGCTTGGGGGTCCTTGGGTATGGCTACACCTTC
v_call: TRBV19; d_call: TRBD1; j_call: TRBJ1-4; clone_size: NA; cdr3_aa: CASSGTEGEKLFF; cdr3_nt: TGTGCCAGTAGTGGGACAGAAGGGGAAAAACTGTTTTTT
v_call: TRBV28; d_call: TRBD2; j_call: TRBJ2-1; clone_size: NA; cdr3_aa: CASSPSSGAYNEQFF; cdr3_nt: TGTGCCAGCAGTCCCTCTAGCGGGGCCTACAATGAGCAGTTCTTC
v_call: TRBV5-1; d_call: TRBD1; j_call: TRBJ1-1; clone_size: NA; cdr3_aa: CASSPQGAHTEAFF; cdr3_nt: TGCGCCAGCAGCCCCCAGGGGGCCCACACTGAAGCTTTCTTT
v_call: TRBV27; d_call: NA; j_call: TRBJ1-5; clone_size: once; cdr3_aa: CASSLVPPGTLNQPQHF; cdr3_nt: TGTGCCAGCAGTTTAGTTCCCCCAGGGACTCTCAATCAGCCCCAGCATTTT
v_call: TRBV27; d_call: NA; j_call: TRBJ1-4; clone_size: NA; cdr3_aa: CASRGTANNEKLFF; cdr3_nt: TGTGCCAGCAGGGGGACCGCGAACAATGAAAAACTGTTTTTT
v_call: TRBV4-2; d_call: NA; j_call: TRBJ2-3; clone_size: NA; cdr3_aa: CASSQGSGSSFTDTQYF; cdr3_nt: TGTGCCAGCAGCCAAGGATCCGGCAGTAGCTTCACAGATACGCAGTATTTT
v_call: TRBV11-1; d_call: NA; j_call: TRBJ2-1; clone_size: NA; cdr3_aa: CASSPDRPGVKFF; cdr3_nt: TGTGCCAGCAGCCCAGACAGGCCAGGGGTTAAGTTCTTC
v_call: TRBV2; d_call: NA; j_call: TRBJ1-5; clone_size: NA; cdr3_aa: CASGRDQPQHF; cdr3_nt: TGTGCCAGCGGGCGGGATCAGCCCCAGCATTTT
v_call: TRBV28; d_call: NA; j_call: TRBJ1-2; clone_size: once; cdr3_aa: CASSFRAPEGGYTF; cdr3_nt: TGTGCCAGCAGTTTCAGGGCTCCGGAGGGGGGCTACACCTTC
v_call: TRBV7-9; d_call: NA; j_call: TRBJ2-1; clone_size: once; cdr3_aa: CASSLASSYNEQFF; cdr3_nt: TGTGCCAGCAGCTTAGCGAGCTCCTACAATGAGCAGTTCTTC
v_call: TRBV10-3; d_call: NA; j_call: TRBJ2-3; clone_size: few; cdr3_aa: CAISDTRTADTQYF; cdr3_nt: TGTGCCATCAGTGATACACGTACGGCAGATACGCAGTATTTT
v_call: TRBV18; d_call: NA; j_call: TRBJ1-6; clone_size: few; cdr3_aa: CASSPSGRGSPLHF; cdr3_nt: TGTGCCAGCTCACCATCGGGCAGGGGTTCACCCCTCCACTTT
v_call: TRBV18; d_call: NA; j_call: TRBJ2-5; clone_size: NA; cdr3_aa: CASSPPGGQTTYQETQYF; cdr3_nt: TGTGCCAGCTCACCACCTGGCGGGCAGACCACGTACCAAGAGACCCAGTACTTC
v_call: TRBV6-1; d_call: TRBD1; j_call: TRBJ1-5; clone_size: NA; cdr3_aa: CASLRDRSNQPQHF; cdr3_nt: TGTGCCAGTCTCCGGGACAGGTCCAATCAGCCCCAGCATTTT
v_call: TRBV11-3; d_call: NA; j_call: TRBJ1-3; clone_size: NA; cdr3_aa: CASSLGSDGNTIYF; cdr3_nt: TGTGCCAGCAGCTTAGGGTCTGACGGAAACACCATATATTTT
v_call: TRBV28; d_call: NA; j_call: TRBJ1-1; clone_size: NA; cdr3_aa: CASIPFGNGFTEAFF; cdr3_nt: NA
v_call: TRBV19; d_call: TRBD1; j_call: TRBJ2-3; clone_size: NA; cdr3_aa: CASSAQTGEADTQYF; cdr3_nt: TGTGCCAGTAGTGCCCAGACAGGGGAGGCAGATACGCAGTATTTT
v_call: TRBV19; d_call: NA; j_call: TRBJ2-7; clone_size: NA; cdr3_aa: CASSVRQGGTYEQYF; cdr3_nt: TGTGCCAGTAGTGTTCGACAGGGAGGGACCTACGAGCAGTACTTC
v_call: TRBV7-2; d_call: TRBD2; j_call: TRBJ2-3; clone_size: NA; cdr3_aa: CASSLAGGLADTQYF; cdr3_nt: TGTGCCAGCAGTCTAGCGGGGGGCCTCGCAGATACGCAGTATTTT
v_call: TRBV10-2; d_call: TRBD1; j_call: TRBJ2-2; clone_size: NA; cdr3_aa: CAVRGPNTGELFF; cdr3_nt: TGCGCAGTCAGGGGGCCGAACACCGGGGAGCTGTTTTTT
v_call: TRBV5-6; d_call: TRBD1; j_call: TRBJ1-2; clone_size: NA; cdr3_aa: CASSVQGAHGYTF; cdr3_nt: TGTGCCAGCAGCGTACAGGGGGCGCACGGCTACACCTTC
v_call: TRBV18; d_call: NA; j_call: TRBJ2-3; clone_size: NA; cdr3_aa: CASSPPGLTDTQYF; cdr3_nt: TGTGCCAGCTCACCACCGGGACTCACAGATACGCAGTATTTT
v_call: TRBV10-3; d_call: NA; j_call: TRBJ2-3; clone_size: NA; cdr3_aa: CAISDFRGETDTQYF; cdr3_nt: TGTGCCATCAGTGATTTCAGGGGTGAAACAGATACGCAGTATTTT
v_call: TRBV9; d_call: NA; j_call: TRBJ2-3; clone_size: NA; cdr3_aa: CASSVGSTDTQYF; cdr3_nt: TGTGCCAGCAGCGTAGGGAGCACAGATACGCAGTATTTT
v_call: TRBV6-5; d_call: NA; j_call: TRBJ2-1; clone_size: NA; cdr3_aa: CASRRQNEQFF; cdr3_nt: TGTGCCAGCAGGAGACAAAATGAGCAGTTCTTC
v_call: TRBV4-3; d_call: NA; j_call: TRBJ2-2; clone_size: NA; cdr3_aa: CASSLLGGARTGELFF; cdr3_nt: TGCGCCAGCAGCCTGTTAGGAGGCGCGCGCACCGGGGAGCTGTTTTTT
v_call: TRBV2; d_call: TRBD1; j_call: TRBJ1-2; clone_size: NA; cdr3_aa: CASSPGGFGYTF; cdr3_nt: TGTGCCAGCAGCCCAGGGGGGTTTGGCTACACCTTC
v_call: TRBV5-1; d_call: NA; j_call: TRBJ2-6; clone_size: NA; cdr3_aa: CASKTAPHSSGANVLTF; cdr3_nt: TGCGCCAGCAAGACAGCTCCTCATAGCTCTGGGGCCAACGTCCTGACTTTC
v_call: TRBV5-4; d_call: NA; j_call: TRBJ1-1; clone_size: few; cdr3_aa: CASTERGMRNTEAFF; cdr3_nt: TGTGCCAGCACCGAAAGGGGGATGAGGAACACTGAAGCTTTCTTT
v_call: TRBV7-8; d_call: NA; j_call: TRBJ2-1; clone_size: NA; cdr3_aa: CASSPRWQKLDNEQFF; cdr3_nt: TGTGCCAGCAGCCCCCGGTGGCAGAAACTCGACAATGAGCAGTTCTTC
v_call: TRBV14; d_call: TRBD1; j_call: TRBJ2-5; clone_size: NA; cdr3_aa: CASSQGVTGVETQYF; cdr3_nt: TGTGCCAGCAGCCAAGGGGTTACAGGGGTGGAGACCCAGTACTTC
v_call: TRBV19; d_call: TRBD1; j_call: TRBJ1-5; clone_size: NA; cdr3_aa: CASSIGQGGDQPQHF; cdr3_nt: TGTGCCAGTAGTATAGGACAGGGAGGGGATCAGCCCCAGCATTTT
v_call: TRBV7-9; d_call: NA; j_call: TRBJ2-5; clone_size: NA; cdr3_aa: CASTDGGLLQETQYF; cdr3_nt: TGTGCCAGCACCGACGGCGGACTTCTTCAAGAGACCCAGTACTTC
v_call: TRBV27; d_call: TRBD2; j_call: TRBJ2-1; clone_size: once; cdr3_aa: CASSSRALAGGPGNEQFF; cdr3_nt: TGTGCCAGCAGTTCTCGAGCCTTAGCGGGAGGGCCGGGGAATGAGCAGTTCTTC